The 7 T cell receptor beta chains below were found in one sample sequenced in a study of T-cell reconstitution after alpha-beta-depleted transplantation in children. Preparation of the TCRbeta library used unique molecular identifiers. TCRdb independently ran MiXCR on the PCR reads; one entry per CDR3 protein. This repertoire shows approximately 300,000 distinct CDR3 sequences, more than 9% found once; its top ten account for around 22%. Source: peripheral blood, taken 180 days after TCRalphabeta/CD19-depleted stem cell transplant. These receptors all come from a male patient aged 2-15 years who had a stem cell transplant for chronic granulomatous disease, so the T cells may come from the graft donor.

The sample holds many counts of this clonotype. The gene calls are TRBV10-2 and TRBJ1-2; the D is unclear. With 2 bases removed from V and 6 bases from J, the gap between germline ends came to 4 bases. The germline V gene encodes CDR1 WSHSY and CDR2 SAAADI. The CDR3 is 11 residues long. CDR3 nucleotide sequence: TGCGCCAGCAGTGAGGGGGATGGCTACACCTTC. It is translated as CASSEGDGYTF.

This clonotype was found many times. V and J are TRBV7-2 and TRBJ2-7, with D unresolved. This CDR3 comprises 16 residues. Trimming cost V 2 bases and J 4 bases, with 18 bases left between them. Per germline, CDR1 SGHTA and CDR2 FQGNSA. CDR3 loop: CASSLSGVSLSYEQYF. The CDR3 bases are TGTGCCAGCAGCTTATCCGGTGTTAGCTTATCTTACGAGCAGTACTTC. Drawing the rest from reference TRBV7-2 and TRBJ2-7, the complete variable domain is GAGVSQSPSNKVTEKGKDVELRCDPISGHTALYWYRQSLGQGLEFLIYFQGNSAPDKSGLPSDRFSAERTGGSVSTLTIQRTQQEDSAVYLCASSLSGVSLSYEQYFGPGTRLTVT.

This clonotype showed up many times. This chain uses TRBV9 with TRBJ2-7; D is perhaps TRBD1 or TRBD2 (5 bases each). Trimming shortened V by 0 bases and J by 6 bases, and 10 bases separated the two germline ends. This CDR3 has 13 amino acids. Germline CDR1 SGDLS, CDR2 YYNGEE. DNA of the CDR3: TGTGCCAGCAGCGTAGCCGGGGCCGGCGAGCAGTACTTC. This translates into CASSVAGAGEQYF.

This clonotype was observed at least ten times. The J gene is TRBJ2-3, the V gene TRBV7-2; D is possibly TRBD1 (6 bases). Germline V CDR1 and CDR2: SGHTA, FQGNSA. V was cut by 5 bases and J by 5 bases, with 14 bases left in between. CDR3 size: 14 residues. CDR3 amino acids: CASSPQQGRDTQYF. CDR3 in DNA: TGTGCCAGCAGCCCACAACAGGGTAGAGATACGCAGTATTTT.

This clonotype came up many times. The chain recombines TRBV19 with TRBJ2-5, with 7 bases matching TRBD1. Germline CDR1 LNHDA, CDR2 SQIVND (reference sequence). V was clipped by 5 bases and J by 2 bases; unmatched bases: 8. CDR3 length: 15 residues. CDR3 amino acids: CASSPRDSSQETQYF. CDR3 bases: TGTGCCAGTAGTCCCAGGGACAGCTCACAAGAGACCCAGTACTTC. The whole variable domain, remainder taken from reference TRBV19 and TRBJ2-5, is DGGITQSPKYLFRKEGQNVTLSCEQNLNHDAMYWYRQDPGQGLRLIYYSQIVNDFQKGDIAEGYSVSREKKESFPLTVTSAQKNPTAFYLCASSPRDSSQETQYFGPGTRLLVL.

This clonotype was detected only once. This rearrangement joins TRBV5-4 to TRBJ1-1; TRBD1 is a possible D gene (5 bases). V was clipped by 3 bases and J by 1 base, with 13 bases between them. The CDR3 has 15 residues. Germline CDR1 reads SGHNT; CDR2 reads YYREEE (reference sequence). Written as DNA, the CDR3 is TGTGCCAGCAGCTGGGGGGGTGAGGGGAACACTGAAGCTTTCTTT. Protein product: CASSWGGEGNTEAFF. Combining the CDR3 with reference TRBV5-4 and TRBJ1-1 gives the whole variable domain ETGVTQSPTHLIKTRGQQVTLRCSSQSGHNTVSWYQQALGQGPQFIFQYYREEENGRGNFPPRFSGLQFPNYSSELNVNALELDDSALYLCASSWGGEGNTEAFFGQGTRLTVV.

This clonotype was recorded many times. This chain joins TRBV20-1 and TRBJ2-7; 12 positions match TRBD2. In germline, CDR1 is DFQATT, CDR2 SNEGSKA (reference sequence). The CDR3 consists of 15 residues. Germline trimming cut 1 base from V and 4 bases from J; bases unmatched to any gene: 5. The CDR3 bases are TGCAGTGCTAGAGCCCCAACTAGCGGGGGGTACGAGCAGTACTTC. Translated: CSARAPTSGGYEQYF.